The T cell receptor (beta chain) under discussion was sequenced for a study of cytomegalovirus exposure and HLA in healthy donors. The PCR used 60 Vbeta and 13 Jbeta primers. The method was immunoSEQ multiplex PCR; TCRdb's version includes in-frame clones alone and lacks a portion of them. The profile shows some 150,000 clones, around nine tenths of them singletons. This receptor was identified in a young woman in good health and CMV-seronegative. Sample: PBMCs.

CDR3 nucleotide sequence: TGTGCCAGCAGAGCACTAGCGGGACCTTACTACGAGCAGTACTTC. Its translation is CASRALAGPYYEQYF. The V and J genes are TRBV6-1 and TRBJ2-7; 10 bases align to TRBD2. With 6 bases clipped from V and 3 bases from J, the junction kept 8 bases outside the gene matches. The V gene's germline CDR1 is MNHNS and CDR2 SASEGT. This CDR3 is 15 amino acids long.